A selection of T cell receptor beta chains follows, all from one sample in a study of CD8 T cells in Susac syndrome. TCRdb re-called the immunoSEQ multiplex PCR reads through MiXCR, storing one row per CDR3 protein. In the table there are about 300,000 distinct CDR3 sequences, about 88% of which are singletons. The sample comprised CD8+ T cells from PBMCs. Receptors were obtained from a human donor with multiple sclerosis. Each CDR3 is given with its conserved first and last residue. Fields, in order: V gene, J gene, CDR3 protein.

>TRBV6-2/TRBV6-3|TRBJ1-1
CASRPQGVRNTEVFF
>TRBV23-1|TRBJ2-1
CASSQEPGQESNEQFF
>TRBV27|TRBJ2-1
CASSLGAGSTDEQFF
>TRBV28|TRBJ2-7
CASRQTGTYDEQYF
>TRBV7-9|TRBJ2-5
CASSFGVETQYF
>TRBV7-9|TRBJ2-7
CASNDRDTNYEQYF
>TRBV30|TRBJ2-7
CAWTTGGASYEQYF
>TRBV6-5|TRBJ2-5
CASSYSRQPQGDQETQYF
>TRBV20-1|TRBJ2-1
CSAPQGATYNEQFF
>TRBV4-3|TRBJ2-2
CASSQDRGPGELFF
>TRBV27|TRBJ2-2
CASSLAPSSGELFF
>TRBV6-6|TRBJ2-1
CASSSTSVRAEQFF
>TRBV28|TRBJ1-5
CASSLFSQAVPGQPQHF
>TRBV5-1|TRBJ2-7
CASSSGGQFLEQYF
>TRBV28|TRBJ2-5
CASSPPGLHQETQYF
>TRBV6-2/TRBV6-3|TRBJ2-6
CASSYAGSSGANVLTF
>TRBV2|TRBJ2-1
CASSRSSSSNEQFF
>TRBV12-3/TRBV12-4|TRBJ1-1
CASSSTDRPNTEAFF
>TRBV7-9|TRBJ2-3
CASSSSTQYF
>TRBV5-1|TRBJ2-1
CASTSLNQGGEQFF
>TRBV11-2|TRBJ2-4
CASSSGHGSIQYF
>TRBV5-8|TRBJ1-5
CASSLLEDQPQHF
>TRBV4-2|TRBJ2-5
CASSGVSGFETQYF
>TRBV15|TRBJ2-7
CATSVPSGSSYEQYF
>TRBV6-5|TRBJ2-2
CASSYFSGRDSTGELFF
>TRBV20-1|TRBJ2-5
CSARLARDTQETQYF
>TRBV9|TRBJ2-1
CASGTSGNLYNEQFF
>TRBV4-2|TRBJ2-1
CASSHPTVPGSSYNEQFF
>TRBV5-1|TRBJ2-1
CASSLNEGYNEQFF
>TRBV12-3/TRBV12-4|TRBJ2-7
CASSLVPGFEQYF
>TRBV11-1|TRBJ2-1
CASSSSPPDNEQFF
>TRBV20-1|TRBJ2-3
CSARGGGLVSGTQYF
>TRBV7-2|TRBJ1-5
CASSLGFSWQPQHF
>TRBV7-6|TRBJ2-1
CASSLTSGGASAYNEQFF
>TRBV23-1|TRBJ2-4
CASRPRTGLSKNIQYF
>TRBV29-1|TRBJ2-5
CSVEFLADYQETQYF
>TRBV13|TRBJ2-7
CASSLGELGRPYEQYF
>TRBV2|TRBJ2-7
CASSVGGGQAYEQYF
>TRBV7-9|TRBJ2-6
CASSLGSGTDASGANVLTF
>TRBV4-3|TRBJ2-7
CASSQEGGVGEQYF
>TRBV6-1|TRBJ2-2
CASRLLAGVDTGELFF